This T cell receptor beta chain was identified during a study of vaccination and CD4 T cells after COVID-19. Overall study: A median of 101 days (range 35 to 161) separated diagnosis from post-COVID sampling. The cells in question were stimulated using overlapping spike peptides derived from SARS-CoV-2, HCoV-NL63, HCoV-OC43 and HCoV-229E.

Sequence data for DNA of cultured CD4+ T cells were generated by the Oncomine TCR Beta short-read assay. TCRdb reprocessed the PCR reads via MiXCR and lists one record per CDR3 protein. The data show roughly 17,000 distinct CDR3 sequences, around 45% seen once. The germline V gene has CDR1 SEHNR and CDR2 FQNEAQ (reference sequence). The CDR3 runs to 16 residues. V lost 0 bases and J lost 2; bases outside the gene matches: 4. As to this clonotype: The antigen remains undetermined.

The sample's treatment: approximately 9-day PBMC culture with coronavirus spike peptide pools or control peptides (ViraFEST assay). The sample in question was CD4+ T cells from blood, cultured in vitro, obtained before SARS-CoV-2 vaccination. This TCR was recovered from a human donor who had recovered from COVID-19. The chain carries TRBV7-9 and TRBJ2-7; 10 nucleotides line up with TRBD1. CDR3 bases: TGTGCCAGCAGCTTAGCGAGGGGGACAGGGGCCTACGAGCAGTACTTC. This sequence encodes CASSLARGTGAYEQYF.